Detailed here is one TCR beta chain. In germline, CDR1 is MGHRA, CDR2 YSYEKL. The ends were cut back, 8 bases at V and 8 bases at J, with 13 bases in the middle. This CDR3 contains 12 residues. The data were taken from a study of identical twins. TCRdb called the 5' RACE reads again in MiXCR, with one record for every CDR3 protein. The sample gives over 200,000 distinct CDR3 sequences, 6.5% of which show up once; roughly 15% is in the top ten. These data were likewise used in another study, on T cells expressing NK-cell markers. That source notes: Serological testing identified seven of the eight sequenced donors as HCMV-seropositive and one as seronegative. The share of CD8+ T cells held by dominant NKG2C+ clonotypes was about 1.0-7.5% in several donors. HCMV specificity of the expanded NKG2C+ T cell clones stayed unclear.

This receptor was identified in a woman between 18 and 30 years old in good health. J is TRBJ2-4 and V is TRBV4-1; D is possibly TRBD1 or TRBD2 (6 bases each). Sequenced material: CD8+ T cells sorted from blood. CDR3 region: CASSKGGDIQYF. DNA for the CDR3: TGCGCCAGCTCCAAGGGGGGAGACATTCAGTACTTC.